A single TCR beta chain is shown here with its context. The antigen remains unidentified. The data were taken from a study of identifying expanded T cells in peripheral blood. Study-wide results and caveats: Variance in clone template counts between roughly two-week samples significantly increased with total template count across all healthy donors. Technical replicates showed about 1.2 changed clones; two weeks roughly 15; four weeks 19.

The CDR3 totals 14 residues. V was pared by 2 bases and J by 0 bases, with 7 bases between. Per germline, CDR1 MNHEY and CDR2 SVGAGI. This table comes from immunoSEQ multiplex PCR, and its TCRdb copy is limited to in-frame clones, with some not included. There are 75,000 to 90,000 clones in the sample; 70% to 90% occur only once, and roughly 7% lies in the top ten. Collection occurred without any documented infections or immune events in donors. The genes are TRBV6-5 and TRBJ2-5, with D maybe TRBD1 (5 bases). Material for sequencing was blood. This TCR was sampled from a person between 18 and 75 years old in good health. This CDR3 reads CASSYDSYQETQYF. CDR3 bases: TGTGCCAGCAGTTACGACAGCTACCAAGAGACCCAGTACTTC.